This entry lists 23 T cell receptor beta chains sequenced from one sample in a study of blood T cells in healthy people across ages. Then a second PCR, running about 6 to 11 cycles, was carried out with a sample-barcoded 5' primer and a J-beta primer mix. TCRdb ran MiXCR on the 5' RACE reads and lists one entry per CDR3 protein. The data hold roughly 700,000 distinct CDR3 sequences, with around 49% observed a single time. The sequencing input was blood. Receptors originate from a woman aged 55-69 years in good health.

The V and J genes are TRBV9 and TRBJ2-4, with 15 bases that match TRBD2. Per the germline V gene, CDR1 is SGDLS and CDR2 is YYNGEE. The ends lost 2 bases at V and 13 bases at J; junction bases unmatched: 4. The CDR3 contains 14 residues. The chain's CDR3 is CASSVGLAGGEQYF. CDR3 sequence (DNA): TGTGCCAGCAGCGTCGGACTAGCGGGAGGGGAGCAGTACTTC.

The chain links TRBV20-1 to TRBJ2-7; tentative D call: TRBD2 (6 bases). Germline V gene lookup returns CDR1 DFQATT and CDR2 SNEGSKA (reference sequence). V was trimmed by 3 bases and J by 4 bases, leaving 19 bases between them. The CDR3 covers 15 residues. The CDR3 sequence is CSASGRSPREYEQYF. CDR3 sequence (DNA): TGCAGTGCTAGCGGGAGAAGCCCCAGGGAGTACGAGCAGTACTTC.

This clonotype was picked up a small number of times. The chain has TRBV5-1 and TRBJ2-7; D may correspond to TRBD1 or TRBD2 (5 bases each). The closer fit of TRBJ2-5 to the DNA end suggests the J call may be wrong. The CDR3 has 14 amino acids. Germline V gives CDR1 SGHRS, CDR2 YFSETQ. CDR3 DNA: TGCGCCAGCAGTAGTGGCAGGGACGGGGAGACCCAGTACTTC. The encoded protein is CASSSGRDGETQYF.

This clonotype was counted ten times or more. The chain links TRBV7-9 to TRBJ2-1; 7 positions agree with TRBD1. This CDR3 has 15 amino acids. In germline, CDR1 is SEHNR, CDR2 FQNEAQ (reference sequence). With 5 bases clipped from V and 6 bases from J, the junction kept 10 bases outside the gene matches. CDR3 protein: CASSPQGTVINEQFF. In nucleotides, the CDR3 is TGTGCCAGCAGCCCACAGGGGACGGTCATCAATGAGCAGTTCTTC.

A word on this clonotype: A much larger clone differs from this one at a single base, so this may be a read error. The CDR3 region is CASSRDRGGERYF. The CDR3 DNA sequence: TGTGCCAGCAGCCGCGACAGGGGAGGCGAGCGGTACTTC. V gene TRBV7-2 combines with J gene TRBJ2-7; 8 nucleotides match TRBD1. This CDR3 is built from 13 residues. CDR1 is SGHTA and CDR2 is FQGNSA in the germline V gene.

In its sample, this clonotype was seen many times. The chain links TRBV5-1 to TRBJ2-7, with 9 bases identical to TRBD1. The CDR3 loop spans 14 amino acids. The J segment lost 2 bases and the V segment lost 3 bases, leaving 3 bases of the junction unmatched. Germline CDR1 is SGHRS and CDR2 is YFSETQ. As DNA, the CDR3 is TGCGCCAGCAGCTCAGGACAGGGGCCCTACGAGCAGTACTTC. It encodes CASSSGQGPYEQYF.

The chain links TRBV15 to TRBJ2-3, with TRBD2 matching 12 bases. The CDR3 contains 16 residues. The junction had 5 bases not matched to a gene; V was cut back by 5 bases and J by 2 bases. Per germline, CDR1 LNHNV and CDR2 YYDKDF (reference sequence). CDR3: CATSQGLAGITDTQYF. In nucleotides, the CDR3 is TGTGCCACCAGCCAGGGACTAGCGGGCATCACAGATACGCAGTATTTT. Supplemented by reference TRBV15 and TRBJ2-3, the full variable domain reads DAMVIQNPRYQVTQFGKPVTLSCSQTLNHNVMYWYQQKSSQAPKLLFHYYDKDFNNEADTPDNFQSRRPNTSFCFLDIRSPGLGDTAMYLCATSQGLAGITDTQYFGPGTRLTVL.

In its sample, this clonotype was seen a few times. The rearrangement uses TRBV28 and TRBJ2-7; D remains unclear. This CDR3 is built from 15 residues. Between the trimmed V and J ends, which lost 7 bases and 1 base, there was a span of 17 bases. Germline CDR1 reads MDHEN; CDR2 reads SYDVKM. The CDR3 bases are TGTGCCAGCAATCCCCCAGGTAGCCCTTCCTACGAGCAGTACTTC. It codes for CASNPPGSPSYEQYF.

This clonotype was picked up many times. V usage is TRBV7-2 and J usage is TRBJ2-7; 8 nucleotides align to TRBD2. Looked up from germline, CDR1 is SGHTA and CDR2 is FQGNSA. The CDR3 contains 14 residues. V shed 3 bases and J 2 bases; nucleotides not matched to a gene: 3. The CDR3: CASSFGTRTYEQYF. The CDR3 coding sequence is TGTGCCAGCAGCTTCGGGACTAGAACCTACGAGCAGTACTTC.

The V and J genes are TRBV5-6 and TRBJ2-7; a possible D gene is TRBD1 (5 bases). CDR3 length: 13 amino acids. The germline V gene has CDR1 SGHDT and CDR2 YYEEEE. The ends were cut back, 2 bases at V and 2 bases at J, with 8 bases in the middle. The CDR3 sequence is CASSLPRAYEQYF. The CDR3 coding sequence is TGTGCCAGCAGCTTACCCAGGGCCTACGAGCAGTACTTC.

The J gene is TRBJ2-5, the V gene TRBV5-1; D might be TRBD2 (5 bases). The CDR3 has 15 residues. Germline lookup yields CDR1 SGHRS and CDR2 YFSETQ. Trimming removed 1 base at V and 5 bases at J, with 15 bases between. In DNA, the CDR3 is TGCGCCAGCAGCTTGTGGCCCACCTGGAGGGAGACCCAGTACTTC. This sequence encodes CASSLWPTWRETQYF.

The chain couples TRBV5-1 to TRBJ2-5, with 8 nucleotides matching TRBD2. Looked up from germline, CDR1 is SGHRS and CDR2 is YFSETQ. The CDR3 sequence is 14 residues long. V gave up 4 bases and J gave up 13 bases; unmatched junction bases: 15. DNA of the CDR3: TGCGCCAGCAGCCTACAGGGACTAGAGGAGATTCGGTACTTC. It encodes CASSLQGLEEIRYF.

The chain employs TRBV5-4 and TRBJ2-1; 10 bases are shared with TRBD2. The germline V gene has CDR1 SGHNT and CDR2 YYREEE (reference sequence). CDR3 size: 17 residues. V was clipped by 0 bases and J by 6 bases; unmatched bases: 9. The CDR3 DNA is TGTGCCAGCAGCTTGGGAGGGAGTCTAGCGGGGGTCAATGAGCAGTTCTTC. Translated: CASSLGGSLAGVNEQFF.

Details on this clonotype: Sequence at one end of the junction differs from germline and may be a read error. This rearrangement joins TRBV6-5 to TRBJ2-7, with 10 bases aligning to TRBD2. Germline V gives CDR1 MNHEY, CDR2 SVGAGI. This CDR3 spans 15 amino acids. The CDR3: CASSFKLAGHYERYF. In DNA, the CDR3 is TGTGCCAGCAGTTTCAAACTAGCGGGACACTACGAGCGGTACTTC.

The V and J genes are TRBV11-1 and TRBJ1-6; D uncertain. Trimming stripped 4 bases from V and 10 bases from J, with 17 bases between. Germline-derived CDR1 and CDR2 are SGHAT and FQDESV (reference sequence). The CDR3 is 15 amino acids. The CDR3 nucleotides read TGTGCCAGCAGCTCGTATGGCTACGGAAACTCACCCCTCCACTTT. Translating it yields CASSSYGYGNSPLHF.

The chain carries TRBV5-5 and TRBJ1-6; no clear D. V was cut by 1 base and J by 1 base, with 15 bases left in between. The germline gives CDR1 SGHKS, CDR2 YYEKEE (reference sequence). This CDR3 has 18 amino acids. As DNA, the CDR3 is TGTGCCAGCAGCTTGAGATGGGATGGAGTGTCCTATAATTCACCCCTCCACTTT. This translates into CASSLRWDGVSYNSPLHF.

V and J are TRBV14 and TRBJ1-1, with 8 bases aligning to TRBD1. Germline V gene lookup returns CDR1 SGHDN and CDR2 FVKESK. The CDR3 runs 19 residues. Trimming at V came to 2 bases and at J to 1 base, leaving 15 bases not matched to a gene. The CDR3 sequence: CASSQQHQWAGGENTEAFF. DNA of the CDR3: TGTGCCAGCAGCCAACAACACCAGTGGGCAGGGGGCGAGAACACTGAAGCTTTCTTT.

The J gene is TRBJ1-2, the V gene TRBV6-2 or TRBV6-3, with 7 bases fitting TRBD1. CDR1 and CDR2 (germline): MNHEY, SVGEGT. The CDR3 length is 14 residues. Unmatched junction bases numbered 2, after V lost 4 bases and J lost 0 bases. The CDR3 loop is CASSWTGSNYGYTF. The CDR3 DNA reads TGTGCCAGCAGTTGGACAGGTTCTAACTATGGCTACACCTTC.

The chain links TRBV12-3 or TRBV12-4 to TRBJ2-5; 7 bases fit TRBD2. V trimming: 7 bases; J trimming: 11 bases; junction bases outside the gene matches: 10. The CDR3 contains 12 residues. CDR3 residues: CASIPRRGEQYF. CDR3 coding DNA: TGTGCCAGCATCCCAAGACGGGGGGAGCAGTACTTC.

This clonotype was detected a few times. This chain uses TRBV5-4 with TRBJ2-7; D ambiguous. Near its end, the DNA agrees better with TRBJ2-5, so the J call may be wrong. There are 14 residues in the CDR3. Per the germline V gene, CDR1 is SGHNT and CDR2 is YYREEE (reference sequence). CDR3 loop: CASSKRTESETQYF. The CDR3 bases are TGTGCCAGCAGCAAACGTACCGAGTCGGAGACCCAGTACTTC.

This clonotype was observed a few times. V is TRBV4-3 and J is TRBJ2-3, with D possibly TRBD2 on 7 matching bases. Trimming removed 1 base from V and 6 bases from J, with 14 bases in between. The length of the CDR3 is 15 residues. In germline, CDR1 is LGHNA, CDR2 YSLEER. CDR3 in amino acids: CASSQGAGAMDTQYF. Here the CDR3 DNA reads TGCGCCAGCAGCCAAGGGGCGGGGGCTATGGATACGCAGTATTTT.

Regarding this clonotype: This clone may be a read error of a much larger clone one base away. The chain recombines TRBV4-2 with TRBJ2-5, with D possibly matching TRBD1 (5 bases). CDR3 length: 13 amino acids. Germline values: CDR1 LGHNA, CDR2 YNFKEQ. The CDR3 bases are TGTGCCGGCAGCGTCGACAGACAAGAGACCCAGTACTTC. Protein sequence: CAGSVDRQETQYF.

The chain combines TRBV7-2 with TRBJ2-1; 7 bases agree with TRBD2. Trimming took 5 bases from V and 10 from J; bases not matched to a gene: 14. The CDR3 runs to 15 residues. Germline V CDR1 and CDR2: SGHTA, FQGNSA. CDR3 protein: CASSPGSGGPKEQFF. In DNA, the CDR3 is TGTGCCAGCAGCCCCGGATCGGGAGGCCCCAAAGAGCAGTTCTTC.